This T cell receptor (beta chain) was recovered during a study of blood T cell repertoires in COVID-19. Patients from Seattle were sampled longitudinally, starting during active infection. The CDR3 is 17 residues long. The germline V gene has CDR1 SGHNT and CDR2 YYREEE (reference sequence). Trimming removed 0 bases at V and 2 bases at J, with 18 bases between. Only in-frame clones appear in the TCRdb table, and some are missing; sequencing was by immunoSEQ multiplex PCR. In the table there are about 150,000 clones, about 88% of which are singletons. J is TRBJ2-7 and V is TRBV5-4; the D gene is possibly TRBD1 (6 bases). The sequenced material came from peripheral blood. The sequence derives from a human donor with COVID-19, enrolled during active disease. The donor label of this sample is uncertain. CDR3 sequence: CASSLANWAGTTYEQYF. CDR3 coding DNA: TGTGCCAGCAGCTTGGCCAATTGGGCAGGGACAACCTACGAGCAGTACTTC.